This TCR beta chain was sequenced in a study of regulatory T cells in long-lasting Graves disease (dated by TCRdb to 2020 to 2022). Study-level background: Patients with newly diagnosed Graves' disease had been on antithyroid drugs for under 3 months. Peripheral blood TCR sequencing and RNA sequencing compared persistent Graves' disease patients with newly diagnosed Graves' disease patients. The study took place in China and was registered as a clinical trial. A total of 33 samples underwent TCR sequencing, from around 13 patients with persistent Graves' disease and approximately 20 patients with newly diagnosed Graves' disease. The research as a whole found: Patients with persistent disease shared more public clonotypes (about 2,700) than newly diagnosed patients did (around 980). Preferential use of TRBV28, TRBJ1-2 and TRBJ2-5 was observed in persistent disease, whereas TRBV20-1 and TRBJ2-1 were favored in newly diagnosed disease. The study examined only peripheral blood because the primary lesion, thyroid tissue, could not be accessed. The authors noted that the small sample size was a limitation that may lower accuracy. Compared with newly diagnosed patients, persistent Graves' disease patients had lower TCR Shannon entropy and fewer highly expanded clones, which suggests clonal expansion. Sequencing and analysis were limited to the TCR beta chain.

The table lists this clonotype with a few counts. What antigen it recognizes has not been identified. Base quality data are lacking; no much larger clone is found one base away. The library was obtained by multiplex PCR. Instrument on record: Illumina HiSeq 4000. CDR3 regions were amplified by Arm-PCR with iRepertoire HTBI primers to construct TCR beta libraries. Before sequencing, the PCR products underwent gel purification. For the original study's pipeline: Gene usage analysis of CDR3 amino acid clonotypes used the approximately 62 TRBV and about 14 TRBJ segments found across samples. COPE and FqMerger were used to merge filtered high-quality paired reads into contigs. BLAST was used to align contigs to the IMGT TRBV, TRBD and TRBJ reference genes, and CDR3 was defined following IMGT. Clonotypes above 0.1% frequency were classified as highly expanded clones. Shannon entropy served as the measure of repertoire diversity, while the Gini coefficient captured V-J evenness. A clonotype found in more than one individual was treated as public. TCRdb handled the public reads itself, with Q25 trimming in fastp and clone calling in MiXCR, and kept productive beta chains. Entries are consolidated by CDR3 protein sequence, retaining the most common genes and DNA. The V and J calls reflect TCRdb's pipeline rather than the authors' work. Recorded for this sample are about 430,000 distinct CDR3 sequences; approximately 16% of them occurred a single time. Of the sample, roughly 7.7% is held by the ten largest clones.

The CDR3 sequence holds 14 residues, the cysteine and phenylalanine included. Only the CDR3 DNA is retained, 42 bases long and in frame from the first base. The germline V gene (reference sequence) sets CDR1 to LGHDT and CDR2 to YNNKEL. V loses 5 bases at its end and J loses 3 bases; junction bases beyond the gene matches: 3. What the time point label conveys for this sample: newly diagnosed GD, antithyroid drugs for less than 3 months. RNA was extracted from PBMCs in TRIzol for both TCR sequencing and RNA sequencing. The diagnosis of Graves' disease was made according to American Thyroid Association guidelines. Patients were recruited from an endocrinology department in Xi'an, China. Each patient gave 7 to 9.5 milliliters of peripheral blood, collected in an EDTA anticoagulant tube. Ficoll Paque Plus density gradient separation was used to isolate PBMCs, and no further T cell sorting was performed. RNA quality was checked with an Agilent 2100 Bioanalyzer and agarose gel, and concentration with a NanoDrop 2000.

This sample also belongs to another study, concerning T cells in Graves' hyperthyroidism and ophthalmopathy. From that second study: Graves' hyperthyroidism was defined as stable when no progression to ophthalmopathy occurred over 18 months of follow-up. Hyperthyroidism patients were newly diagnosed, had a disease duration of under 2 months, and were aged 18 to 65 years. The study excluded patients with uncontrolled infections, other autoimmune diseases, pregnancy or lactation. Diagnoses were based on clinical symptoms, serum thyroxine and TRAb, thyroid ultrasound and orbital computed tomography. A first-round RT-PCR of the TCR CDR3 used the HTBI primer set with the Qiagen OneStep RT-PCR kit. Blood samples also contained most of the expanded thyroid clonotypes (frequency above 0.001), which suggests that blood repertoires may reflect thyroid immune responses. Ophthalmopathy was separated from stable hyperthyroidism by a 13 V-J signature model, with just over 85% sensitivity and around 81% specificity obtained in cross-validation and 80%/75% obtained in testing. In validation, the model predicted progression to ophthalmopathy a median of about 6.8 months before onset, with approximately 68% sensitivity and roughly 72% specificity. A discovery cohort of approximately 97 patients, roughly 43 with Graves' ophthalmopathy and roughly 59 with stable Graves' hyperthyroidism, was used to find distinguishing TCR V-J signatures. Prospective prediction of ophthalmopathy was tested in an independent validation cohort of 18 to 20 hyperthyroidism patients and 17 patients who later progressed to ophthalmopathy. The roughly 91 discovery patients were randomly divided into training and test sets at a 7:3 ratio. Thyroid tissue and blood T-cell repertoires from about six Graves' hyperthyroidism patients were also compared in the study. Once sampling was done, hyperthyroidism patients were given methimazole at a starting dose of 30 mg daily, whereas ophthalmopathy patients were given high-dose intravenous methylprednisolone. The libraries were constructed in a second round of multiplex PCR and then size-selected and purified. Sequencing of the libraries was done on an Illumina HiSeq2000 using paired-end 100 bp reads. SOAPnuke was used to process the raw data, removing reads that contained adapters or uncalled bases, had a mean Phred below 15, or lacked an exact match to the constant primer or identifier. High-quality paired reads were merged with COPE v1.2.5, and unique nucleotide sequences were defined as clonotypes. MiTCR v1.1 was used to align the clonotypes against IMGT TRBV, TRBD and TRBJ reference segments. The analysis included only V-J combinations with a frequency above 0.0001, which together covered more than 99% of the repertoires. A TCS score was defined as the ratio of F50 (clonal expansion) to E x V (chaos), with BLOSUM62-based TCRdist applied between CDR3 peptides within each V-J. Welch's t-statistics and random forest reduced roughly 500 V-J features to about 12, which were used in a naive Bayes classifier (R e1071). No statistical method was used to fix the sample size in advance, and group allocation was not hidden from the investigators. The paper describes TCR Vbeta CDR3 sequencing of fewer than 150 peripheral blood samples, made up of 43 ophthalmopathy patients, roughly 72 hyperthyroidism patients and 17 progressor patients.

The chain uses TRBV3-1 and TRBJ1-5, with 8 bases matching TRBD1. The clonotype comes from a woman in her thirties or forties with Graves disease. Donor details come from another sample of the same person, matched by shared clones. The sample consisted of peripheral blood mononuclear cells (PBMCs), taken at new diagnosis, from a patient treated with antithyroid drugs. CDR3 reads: CASSGQGYNQPQHF. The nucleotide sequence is TGTGCCAGCAGCGGACAGGGTTACAATCAGCCCCAGCATTTT.